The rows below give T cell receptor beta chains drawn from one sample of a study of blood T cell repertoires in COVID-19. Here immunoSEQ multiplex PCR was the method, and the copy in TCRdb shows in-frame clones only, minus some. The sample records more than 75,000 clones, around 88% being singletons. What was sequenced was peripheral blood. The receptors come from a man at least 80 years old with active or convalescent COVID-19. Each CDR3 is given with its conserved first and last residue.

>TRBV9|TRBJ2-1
CASSTTSGRDEQFF
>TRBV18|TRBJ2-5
CASSAGYQETQYF
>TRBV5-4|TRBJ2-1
CASSSGGLASSYNEQFF
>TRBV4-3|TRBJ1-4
CASSQGQYANEKLFF
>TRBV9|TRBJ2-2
CASSATDRGTGELFF
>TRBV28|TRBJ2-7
CASSLGGQGRGEQYF
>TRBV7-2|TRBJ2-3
CASRRSGTPELYF
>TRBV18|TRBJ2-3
CASSGGQGAWDTQYF
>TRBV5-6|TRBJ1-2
CASSLARDRGQNKDYGYTF
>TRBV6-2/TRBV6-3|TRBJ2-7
CASSHGIAYEQYF
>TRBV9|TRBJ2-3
CASSERGARWDTQYF
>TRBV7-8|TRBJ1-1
CASVGNTEAFF
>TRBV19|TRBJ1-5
CASSRGQLNQPQHF
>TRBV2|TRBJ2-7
CASDRDRDAEQYF
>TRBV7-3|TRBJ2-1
CASSLSYGAEHNEQFF
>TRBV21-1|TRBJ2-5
CASSNLQRETQYF
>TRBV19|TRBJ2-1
CASSRGSGRDEQFF
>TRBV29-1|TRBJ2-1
CSGRLAGEGNEQFF
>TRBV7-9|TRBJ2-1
CASSSFAGGYNEQFF
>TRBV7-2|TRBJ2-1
CASSLVVGLVF
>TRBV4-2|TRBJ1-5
CASSQDNGSNQPQHF
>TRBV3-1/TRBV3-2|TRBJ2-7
CASSQELAGPKYF
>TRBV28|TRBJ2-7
CASSLSGGGYEQYF
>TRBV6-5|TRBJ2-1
CASSYIQGNAEQFF
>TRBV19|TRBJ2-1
CASSIRGFPNEQFF
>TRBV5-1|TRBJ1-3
CASSLWAGVGNTIYF
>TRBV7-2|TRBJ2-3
CASSLGGDRGRTDTQYF
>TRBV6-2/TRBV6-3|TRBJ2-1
CASSYGLVTYNEQFF
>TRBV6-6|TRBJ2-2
CASSTRTGGITGELFF
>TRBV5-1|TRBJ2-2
CASSWAGAGTGELFF
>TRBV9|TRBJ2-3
CASSKDWDTDTQYF
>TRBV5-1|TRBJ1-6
CASSLNRDMASPLHF
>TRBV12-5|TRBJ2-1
CASGRGTDTYNEQFF
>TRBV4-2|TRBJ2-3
CASSQVDPPGRTQYF
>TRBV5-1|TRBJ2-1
CASRTSGSNNEQFF
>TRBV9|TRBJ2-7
CASSVTGTELEQYF
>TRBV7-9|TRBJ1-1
CASRTNLGWTEAFF